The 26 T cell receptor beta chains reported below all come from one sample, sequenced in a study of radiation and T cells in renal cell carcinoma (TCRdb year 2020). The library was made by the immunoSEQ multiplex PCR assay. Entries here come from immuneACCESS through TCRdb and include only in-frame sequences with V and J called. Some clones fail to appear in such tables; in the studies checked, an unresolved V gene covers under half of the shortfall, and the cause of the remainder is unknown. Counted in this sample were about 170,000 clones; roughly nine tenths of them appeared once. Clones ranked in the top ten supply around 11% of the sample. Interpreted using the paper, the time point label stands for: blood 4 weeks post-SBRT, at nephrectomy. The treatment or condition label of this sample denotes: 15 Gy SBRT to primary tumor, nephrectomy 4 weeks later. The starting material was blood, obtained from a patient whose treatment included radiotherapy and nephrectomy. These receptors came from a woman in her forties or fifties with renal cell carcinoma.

The chain's CDR3 is CASSIYTDTQYF. The CDR3 DNA sequence: TGTGCCAGTAGTATCTACACAGATACGCAGTATTTT. The chain is built from TRBV19 and TRBJ2-3; no definite D call. This CDR3 spans 12 amino acids. Germline values: CDR1 LNHDA, CDR2 SQIVND (reference sequence). V lost 3 bases and J lost 2, with 3 bases in between.

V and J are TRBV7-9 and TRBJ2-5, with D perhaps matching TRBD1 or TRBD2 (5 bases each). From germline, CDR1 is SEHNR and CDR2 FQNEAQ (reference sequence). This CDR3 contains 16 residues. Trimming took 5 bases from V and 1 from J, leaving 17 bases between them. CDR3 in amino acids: CASSPIGGNLQETQYF. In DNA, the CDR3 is TGTGCCAGCAGCCCCATTGGGGGAAATCTCCAAGAGACCCAGTACTTC.

In DNA, the CDR3 is TGTGCCAGCAGTAAGACAGGGGGCAGGACAGATACGCAGTATTTT. It specifies CASSKTGGRTDTQYF. This chain joins TRBV6-5 and TRBJ2-3, with TRBD1 matching over 10 bases. The CDR3 sequence is 15 residues long. Per the germline V gene, CDR1 is MNHEY and CDR2 is SVGAGI. The trim removed 5 bases at V and 3 bases at J, leaving 5 bases unmatched.

The CDR3 DNA sequence: TGTGCCAGCAGCCCAGTAGGGGGGCAAGAGACCCAGTACTTC. Its protein product is CASSPVGGQETQYF. The genes are TRBV7-2 and TRBJ2-5, with D perhaps being TRBD1 or TRBD2 (6 bases each). The CDR3 contains 14 residues. Trimming took off 5 bases at V and 2 bases at J, with 12 bases between the two ends. Germline V gene sequence: CDR1 SGHTA, CDR2 FQGNSA.

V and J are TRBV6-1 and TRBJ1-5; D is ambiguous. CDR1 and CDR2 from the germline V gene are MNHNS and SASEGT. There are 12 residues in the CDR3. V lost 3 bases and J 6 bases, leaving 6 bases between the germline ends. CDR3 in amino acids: CASSDWTQPQHF. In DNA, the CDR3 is TGTGCCAGCAGTGACTGGACTCAGCCCCAGCATTTT.

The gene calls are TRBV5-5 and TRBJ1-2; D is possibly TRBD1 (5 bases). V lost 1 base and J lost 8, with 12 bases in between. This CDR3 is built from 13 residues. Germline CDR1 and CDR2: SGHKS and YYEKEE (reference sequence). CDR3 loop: CASSLNRGYGYTF. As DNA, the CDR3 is TGTGCCAGCAGCTTGAATCGGGGGTACGGCTACACCTTC.

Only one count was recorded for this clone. CDR3 sequence reads: CASSQVPEAFF. The DNA for the CDR3 is TGTGCCAGCAGCCAAGTTCCTGAAGCTTTCTTT. This sequence joins TRBV14 and TRBJ1-1; no firm D call. The CDR3 extends over 11 amino acids. CDR1 is SGHDN and CDR2 is FVKESK in the germline V gene. Trimming left V 1 base short and J 6 bases short, with 3 bases between.

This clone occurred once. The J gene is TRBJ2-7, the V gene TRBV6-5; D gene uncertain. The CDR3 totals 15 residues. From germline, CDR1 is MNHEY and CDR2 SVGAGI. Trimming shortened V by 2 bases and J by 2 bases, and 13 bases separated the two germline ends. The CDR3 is CASSYISGNTYEQYF. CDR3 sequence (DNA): TGTGCCAGCAGTTACATCTCAGGTAACACCTACGAGCAGTACTTC.

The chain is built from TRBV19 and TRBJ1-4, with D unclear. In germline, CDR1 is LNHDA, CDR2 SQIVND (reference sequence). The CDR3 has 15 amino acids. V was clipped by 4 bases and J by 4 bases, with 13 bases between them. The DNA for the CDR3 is TGTGCCAGTAGTACAAGACGGAGCGGTAATGAAAAACTGTTTTTT. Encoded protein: CASSTRRSGNEKLFF.

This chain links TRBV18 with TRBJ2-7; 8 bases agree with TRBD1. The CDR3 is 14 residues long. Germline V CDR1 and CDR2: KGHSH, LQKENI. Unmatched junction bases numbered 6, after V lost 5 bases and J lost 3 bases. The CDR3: CASSTDRVFYEQYF. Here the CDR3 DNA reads TGTGCCAGCTCAACGGACAGGGTCTTCTACGAGCAGTACTTC.

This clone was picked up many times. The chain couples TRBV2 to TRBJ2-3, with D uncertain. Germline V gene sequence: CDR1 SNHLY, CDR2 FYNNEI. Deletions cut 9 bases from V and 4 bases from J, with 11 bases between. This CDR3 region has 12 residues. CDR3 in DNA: TGTGCCAGGGGCAGGTACGCAGATACGCAGTATTTT. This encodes CARGRYADTQYF.

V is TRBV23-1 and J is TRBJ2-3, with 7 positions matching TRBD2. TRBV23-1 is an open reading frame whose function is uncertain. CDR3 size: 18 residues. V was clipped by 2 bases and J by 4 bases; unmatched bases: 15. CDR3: CASSQNGGDGRFPDTQYF. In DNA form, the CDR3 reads TGCGCCAGCAGTCAAAATGGGGGGGACGGTAGATTTCCAGATACGCAGTATTTT.

The DNA of the CDR3 is TGTGCCAGCAGCGTTGATCACTACGAGCAGTACTTC. Translation: CASSVDHYEQYF. The gene calls are TRBV7-9 and TRBJ2-7; unclear D gene. Germline V gene data show CDR1 as SEHNR and CDR2 as FQNEAQ (reference sequence). This CDR3 has 12 amino acids. V dropped 5 bases and J dropped 3 bases, with 8 bases sitting between them.

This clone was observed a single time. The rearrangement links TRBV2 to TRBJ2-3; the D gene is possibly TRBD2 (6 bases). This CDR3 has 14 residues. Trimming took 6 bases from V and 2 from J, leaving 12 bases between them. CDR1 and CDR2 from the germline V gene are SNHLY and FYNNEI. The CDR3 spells CASRPGLNTDTQYF. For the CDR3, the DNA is TGTGCCAGCAGGCCGGGACTTAACACAGATACGCAGTATTTT. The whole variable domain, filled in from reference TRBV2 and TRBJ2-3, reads EPEVTQTPSHQVTQMGQEVILRCVPISNHLYFYWYRQILGQKVEFLVSFYNNEISEKSEIFDDQFSVERPDGSNFTLKIRSTKLEDSAMYFCASRPGLNTDTQYFGPGTRLTVL.

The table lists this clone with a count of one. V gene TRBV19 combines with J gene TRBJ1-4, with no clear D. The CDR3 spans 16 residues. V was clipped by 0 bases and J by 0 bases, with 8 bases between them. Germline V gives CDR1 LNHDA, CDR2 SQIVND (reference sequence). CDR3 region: CASSIEDGATNEKLFF. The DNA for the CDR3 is TGTGCCAGTAGTATAGAAGACGGGGCAACTAATGAAAAACTGTTTTTT.

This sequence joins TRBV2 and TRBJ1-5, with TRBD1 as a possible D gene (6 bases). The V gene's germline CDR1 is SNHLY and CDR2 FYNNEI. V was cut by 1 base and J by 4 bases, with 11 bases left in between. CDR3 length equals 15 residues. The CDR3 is CASSEEGGQNQPQHF. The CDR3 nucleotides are TGTGCCAGCAGTGAAGAGGGAGGACAGAATCAGCCCCAGCATTTT. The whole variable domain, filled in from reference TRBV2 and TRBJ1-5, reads EPEVTQTPSHQVTQMGQEVILRCVPISNHLYFYWYRQILGQKVEFLVSFYNNEISEKSEIFDDQFSVERPDGSNFTLKIRSTKLEDSAMYFCASSEEGGQNQPQHFGDGTRLSIL.

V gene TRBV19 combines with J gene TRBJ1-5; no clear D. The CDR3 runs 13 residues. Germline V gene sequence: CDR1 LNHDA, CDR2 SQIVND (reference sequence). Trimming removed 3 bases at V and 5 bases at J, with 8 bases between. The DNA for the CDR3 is TGTGCCAGTAGTATGAGCTTCGATCAGCCCCAGCATTTT. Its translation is CASSMSFDQPQHF. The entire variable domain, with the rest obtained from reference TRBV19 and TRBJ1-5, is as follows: DGGITQSPKYLFRKEGQNVTLSCEQNLNHDAMYWYRQDPGQGLRLIYYSQIVNDFQKGDIAEGYSVSREKKESFPLTVTSAQKNPTAFYLCASSMSFDQPQHFGDGTRLSIL.

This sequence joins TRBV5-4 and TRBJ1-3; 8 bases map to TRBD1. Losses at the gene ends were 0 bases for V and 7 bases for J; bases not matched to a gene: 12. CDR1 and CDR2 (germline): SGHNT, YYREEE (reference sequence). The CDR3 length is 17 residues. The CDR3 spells CASSLGPTGVFSNTIYF. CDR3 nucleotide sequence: TGTGCCAGCAGCTTGGGTCCGACAGGGGTATTCTCGAACACCATATATTTT.

CDR3: CAISDPGGFSYEQYF. The DNA of the CDR3 is TGTGCCATCAGTGATCCAGGGGGCTTTTCCTACGAGCAGTACTTC. The chain joins TRBV10-3 to TRBJ2-7; 8 bases are a match to TRBD1. J lost 1 base, V lost 3 bases, and 5 bases had no gene match. CDR3 length equals 15 residues. Germline V lookup: CDR1 ENHRY, CDR2 SYGVKD.

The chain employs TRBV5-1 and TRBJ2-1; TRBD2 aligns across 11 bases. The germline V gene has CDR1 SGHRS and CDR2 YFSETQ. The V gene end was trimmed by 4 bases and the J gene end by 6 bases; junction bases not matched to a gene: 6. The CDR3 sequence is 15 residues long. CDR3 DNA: TGCGCCAGCAGCCTCACTAGCGGGGGACTCAATGAGCAGTTCTTC. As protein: CASSLTSGGLNEQFF.

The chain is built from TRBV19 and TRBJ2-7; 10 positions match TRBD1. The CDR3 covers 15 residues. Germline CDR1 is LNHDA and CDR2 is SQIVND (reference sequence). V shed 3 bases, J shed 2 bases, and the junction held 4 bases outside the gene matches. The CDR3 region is CASSMRDRGPYEQYF. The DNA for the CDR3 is TGTGCCAGTAGTATGAGGGACAGGGGCCCCTACGAGCAGTACTTC.

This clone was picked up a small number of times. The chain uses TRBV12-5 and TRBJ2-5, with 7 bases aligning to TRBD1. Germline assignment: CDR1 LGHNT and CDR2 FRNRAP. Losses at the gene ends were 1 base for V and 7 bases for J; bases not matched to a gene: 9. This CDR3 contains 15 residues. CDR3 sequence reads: CASGLGSTGLGTQYF. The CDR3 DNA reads TGTGCTAGTGGTTTGGGCTCGACAGGGCTAGGGACCCAGTACTTC. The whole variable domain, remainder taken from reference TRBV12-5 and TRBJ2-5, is DARVTQTPRHKVTEMGQEVTMRCQPILGHNTVFWYRQTMMQGLELLAYFRNRAPLDDSGMPKDRFSAEMPDATLATLKIQPSEPRDSAVYFCASGLGSTGLGTQYFGPGTRLLVL.

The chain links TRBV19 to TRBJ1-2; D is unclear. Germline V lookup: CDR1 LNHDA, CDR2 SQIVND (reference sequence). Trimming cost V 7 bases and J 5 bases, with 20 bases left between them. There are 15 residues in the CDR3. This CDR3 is CASILTGEGIYGYTF. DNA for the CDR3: TGTGCCAGTATTTTGACCGGCGAGGGAATATATGGCTACACCTTC.

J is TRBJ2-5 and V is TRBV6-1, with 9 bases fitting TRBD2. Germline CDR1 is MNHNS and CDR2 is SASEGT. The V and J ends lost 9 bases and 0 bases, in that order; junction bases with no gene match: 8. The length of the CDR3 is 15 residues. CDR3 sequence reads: CASNLAGTYQETQYF. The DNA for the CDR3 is TGTGCCAGTAACCTAGCGGGGACGTACCAAGAGACCCAGTACTTC.

Written as DNA, the CDR3 is TGTGCCAGCAAGGACAGGGAAAGCTCTCACGGTGGCTACACCTTC. Its protein product is CASKDRESSHGGYTF. The J gene is TRBJ1-2, the V gene TRBV6-5; 8 nucleotides agree with TRBD1. The V gene's germline CDR1 is MNHEY and CDR2 SVGAGI. This CDR3 region has 15 residues. V gave up 7 bases and J gave up 7 bases; unmatched junction bases: 14.

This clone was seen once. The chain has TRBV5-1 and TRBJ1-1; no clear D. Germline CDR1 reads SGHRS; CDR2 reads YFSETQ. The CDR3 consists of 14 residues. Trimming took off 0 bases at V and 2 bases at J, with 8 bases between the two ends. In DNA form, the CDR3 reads TGCGCCAGCAGCTTGGTGGCAGCAAACACTGAAGCTTTCTTT. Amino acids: CASSLVAANTEAFF.